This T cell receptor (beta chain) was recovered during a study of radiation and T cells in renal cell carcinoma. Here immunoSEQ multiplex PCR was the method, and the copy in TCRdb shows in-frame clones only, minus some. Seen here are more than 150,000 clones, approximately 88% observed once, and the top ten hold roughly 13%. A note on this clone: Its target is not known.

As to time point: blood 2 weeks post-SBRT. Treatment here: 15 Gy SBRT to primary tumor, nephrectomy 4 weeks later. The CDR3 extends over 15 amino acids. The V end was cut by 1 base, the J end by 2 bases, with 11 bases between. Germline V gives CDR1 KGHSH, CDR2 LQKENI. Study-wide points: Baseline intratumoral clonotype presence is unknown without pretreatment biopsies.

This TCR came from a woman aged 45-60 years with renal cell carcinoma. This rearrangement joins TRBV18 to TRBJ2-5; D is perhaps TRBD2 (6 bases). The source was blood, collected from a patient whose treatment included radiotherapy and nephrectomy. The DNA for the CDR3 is TGTGCCAGCTCACCACAGGTGGGGGGACAAGAGACCCAGTACTTC. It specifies CASSPQVGGQETQYF.